The clone carrying this T cell receptor beta chain was counted many times. Unmatched junction bases numbered 11, after V lost 1 base and J lost 6 bases. CDR3 size: 16 residues. TCRdb independently ran MiXCR on the 5' RACE reads; one entry per CDR3 protein. The data contain just over 70,000 distinct CDR3 sequences, around an eighth of them singletons. This sample stems from a study of early T cells in non-severe SARS-CoV-2 infection. The origin of this receptor is an adult who was a healthcare worker with PCR-confirmed SARS-CoV-2 infection or an uninfected control (not recorded which). The chain combines TRBV12-3 or TRBV12-4 with TRBJ2-7, with 8 bases fitting TRBD1. The source material was whole blood. CDR3 amino acids: CASSLGRGQGVAEQYF. Here the CDR3 DNA reads TGTGCCAGCAGTTTAGGGAGAGGACAGGGAGTAGCCGAGCAGTACTTC.